This T cell receptor (beta chain) was sequenced in a study of cytomegalovirus exposure and HLA in healthy donors. Study summary: Both the 95 to 150 validation repertoires and the 600 to 750 first-cohort repertoires used the same platform, as reported by a later analysis.

This clone was detected once. Antigen specificity is unknown. Study-level results: The study found most TCR sequences rare, yet found some public TCRs in many donors. Among the CMV-associated chains, a few were confirmed in vitro as specific for CMV antigens. Accounts indicate the classifier identified cytomegalovirus status with strong specificity and sensitivity.

Germline CDR1 is MNHEY and CDR2 is SMNVEV (reference sequence). Trimming left V 0 bases short and J 9 bases short, with 9 bases between. The CDR3 length is 12 residues. Profiling relied on immunoSEQ multiplex PCR, and the TCRdb table lists in-frame clones only, not all of them. Of roughly 330,000 clones detected, roughly 87% appear once; the ten largest clones hold about 1%. Material for sequencing was PBMCs. This clonotype originated in a woman aged 30 to 39 in good health and CMV-seropositive. This sequence joins TRBV27 and TRBJ2-7, with a possible D match to TRBD1 (5 bases). DNA of the CDR3: TGTGCCAGCAGTTTATCAGGAGACAGGCAGTACTTC. Translation gives CASSLSGDRQYF.